The 17 T cell receptor beta chains in this list originate from one sample, sequenced in a study of cytomegalovirus exposure and HLA in healthy donors. This table comes from immunoSEQ multiplex PCR, and its TCRdb copy is limited to in-frame clones, with some not included. This sample has about 350,000 clones, with 75% to 90% found just once. Sequenced input: PBMCs. Receptors originate from a woman aged 25 to 39 in good health and CMV-seropositive.

CDR3 bases: TGTGCCAGCAGCTTATTTTTTAGGGTAGAGTCCAAAAACATTCAGTACTTC. It specifies CASSLFFRVESKNIQYF. V usage is TRBV5-6 and J usage is TRBJ2-4; D is unresolved. Germline V gene lookup returns CDR1 SGHDT and CDR2 YYEEEE. V lost 2 bases, J lost 2 bases, and 17 bases lay in between. This CDR3 is built from 17 residues.

The rearrangement joins TRBV4-1 to TRBJ2-7; TRBD1 aligns across 9 bases. V lost 2 bases and J lost 3; bases outside the gene matches: 2. The CDR3 loop spans 14 amino acids. Germline values: CDR1 MGHRA, CDR2 YSYEKL. CDR3 nucleotides: TGCGCCAGCAGCCAACGGGACAGGGACTACGAGCAGTACTTC. It encodes CASSQRDRDYEQYF.

The J gene is TRBJ1-1, the V gene TRBV5-6; tentatively, D is TRBD1 (5 bases). CDR3 length: 15 residues. Germline assignment: CDR1 SGHDT and CDR2 YYEEEE. Trimming removed 1 base from V and 0 bases from J, with 10 bases in between. CDR3 bases: TGTGCCAGCAGCTTGCTCGACAGAATGAACACTGAAGCTTTCTTT. This gives the protein CASSLLDRMNTEAFF.

V gene TRBV6-5 combines with J gene TRBJ1-3, with a weak D call TRBD1 (5 bases). The CDR3 spans 15 residues. Germline V gives CDR1 MNHEY, CDR2 SVGAGI. V shed 0 bases and J shed 7 bases, with 13 bases lying between them. CDR3 residues: CASSYSRGRGNTIYF. The DNA for the CDR3 is TGTGCCAGCAGTTACTCGAGGGGCCGGGGGAACACCATATATTTT.

The chain links TRBV27 to TRBJ2-1, with 9 nucleotides matching TRBD1. V shed 3 bases, J shed 7 bases, and the junction held 7 bases outside the gene matches. Germline V CDR1 and CDR2: MNHEY, SMNVEV (reference sequence). This CDR3 spans 15 amino acids. The CDR3 bases are TGTGCCAGCAGTTTCACGGGACAGGGATGGAATGAGCAGTTCTTC. It codes for CASSFTGQGWNEQFF.

The gene calls are TRBV6-5 and TRBJ2-7, with TRBD2 matching 12 bases. The CDR3 is 13 residues long. V shed 11 bases and J 4 bases; nucleotides not matched to a gene: 6. Germline V lookup: CDR1 MNHEY, CDR2 SVGAGI. In DNA, the CDR3 is TGTGCCGTCCGCGGGACTAGCGGGTACGAGCAGTACTTC. Protein product: CAVRGTSGYEQYF.

The chain couples TRBV30 to TRBJ1-5; 7 nucleotides agree with TRBD1. The length of the CDR3 is 15 residues. V lost 0 bases and J lost 2; bases outside the gene matches: 4. Germline lookup yields CDR1 GTSNPN and CDR2 SVGIG (reference sequence). This CDR3 is CAWSVQGGGNQPQHF. The DNA for the CDR3 is TGTGCCTGGAGTGTACAAGGGGGCGGCAATCAGCCCCAGCATTTT. Full variable domain (outside the CDR3, taken from reference TRBV30 and TRBJ1-5): SQTIHQWPATLVQPVGSPLSLECTVEGTSNPNLYWYRQAAGRGLQLLFYSVGIGQISSEVPQNLSASRPQDRQFILSSKKLLLSDSGFYLCAWSVQGGGNQPQHFGDGTRLSIL.

The rearrangement joins TRBV18 to TRBJ2-2, with D possibly being TRBD1 or TRBD2 (6 bases each). The CDR3 is 17 residues long. Per the germline V gene, CDR1 is KGHSH and CDR2 is LQKENI. V was cut by 3 bases and J by 6 bases, with 20 bases left in between. CDR3 loop: CASSPLGPGAGAGELFF. The CDR3 DNA reads TGTGCCAGCTCACCTCTCGGGCCGGGGGCCGGGGCCGGGGAGCTGTTTTTT.

This CDR3 is CASSLTPAGPGTNYGYTF. CDR3 sequence (DNA): TGTGCCAGCAGCTTAACCCCGGCGGGCCCGGGGACTAACTATGGCTACACCTTC. The chain combines TRBV7-2 with TRBJ1-2; no firm D call. The CDR3 has 18 amino acids. From germline, CDR1 is SGHTA and CDR2 FQGNSA. The germline V and J ends were trimmed by 2 bases and 0 bases, with 19 bases remaining between them.

This sequence joins TRBV13 and TRBJ2-2; D is undetermined. The CDR3 runs 12 residues. Germline CDR1 is PRHDT and CDR2 is FYEKMQ (reference sequence). V lost 1 base and J 7 bases, leaving 4 bases between the germline ends. In nucleotides, the CDR3 is TGTGCCAGCAGCTTAGAACTCGGGGAGCTGTTTTTT. This codes for CASSLELGELFF.

The chain couples TRBV4-3 to TRBJ1-4, with D hard to call. Germline-derived CDR1 and CDR2 are LGHNA and YSLEER. Trimming removed 0 bases at V and 7 bases at J, with 12 bases between. This CDR3 region has 15 residues. In nucleotides, the CDR3 is TGCGCCAGCAGCCAAGATCAATGGGATGCTGAAAAACTGTTTTTT. It encodes CASSQDQWDAEKLFF.

The rearrangement uses TRBV7-3 and TRBJ2-3; D uncertain. Germline V gene lookup returns CDR1 SGHTA and CDR2 FQGTGA. V gave up 3 bases and J gave up 3 bases, with 7 bases separating them. This CDR3 is built from 13 residues. The CDR3, as DNA: TGTGCCAGCAGCTTGGAAGGGACAGATACGCAGTATTTT. This sequence encodes CASSLEGTDTQYF.

The chain has TRBV6-5 and TRBJ2-7; D is unclear. This CDR3 is built from 16 residues. V was clipped by 2 bases and J by 3 bases, with 17 bases between them. Per germline, CDR1 MNHEY and CDR2 SVGAGI. The CDR3 protein is CASSYKPSGMHYEQYF. Here the CDR3 DNA reads TGTGCCAGCAGTTACAAACCCTCTGGTATGCACTACGAGCAGTACTTC.

The chain employs TRBV15 and TRBJ2-3; maybe TRBD1 (6 bases). CDR1 LNHNV and CDR2 YYDKDF come from the germline V gene (reference sequence). The V and J ends lost 4 bases and 1 base respectively, with 15 bases between them. The CDR3 loop spans 16 amino acids. The CDR3 region has the DNA TGTGCCACCAGCACTGTCCCAGGGGCCCGCACAGATACGCAGTATTTT. Translated: CATSTVPGARTDTQYF.

The chain uses TRBV6-6 and TRBJ2-1; 10 positions match TRBD2. Germline V lookup: CDR1 MNHNY, CDR2 SVGAGI (reference sequence). The V segment lost 2 bases and the J segment 9 bases; nucleotides outside the gene matches: 4. The CDR3 consists of 14 residues. As DNA, the CDR3 is TGTGCCAGCAGTTACAAGCGGGAGGGCCTTGAGCAGTTCTTC. Translation gives CASSYKREGLEQFF.

V gene TRBV2 combines with J gene TRBJ1-4; 7 nucleotides match TRBD1. Looked up from germline, CDR1 is SNHLY and CDR2 is FYNNEI. This CDR3 spans 15 amino acids. V gave up 7 bases and J gave up 7 bases; unmatched junction bases: 12. CDR3 DNA: TGTGCCAGCACCACTCTAGGGGGCCAAATTGAAAAACTGTTTTTT. Translation gives CASTTLGGQIEKLFF. The complete variable domain, with remaining parts taken from reference TRBV2 and TRBJ1-4, reads EPEVTQTPSHQVTQMGQEVILRCVPISNHLYFYWYRQILGQKVEFLVSFYNNEISEKSEIFDDQFSVERPDGSNFTLKIRSTKLEDSAMYFCASTTLGGQIEKLFFGSGTQLSVL.

The chain carries TRBV28 and TRBJ1-5; D is undetermined. In germline, CDR1 is MDHEN, CDR2 SYDVKM. The CDR3 covers 17 residues. V was pared by 7 bases and J by 6 bases, with 25 bases between. This chain's CDR3 is CASTTPQPGEWIQPQHF. The CDR3, as DNA: TGTGCCAGCACCACGCCTCAGCCCGGGGAGTGGATTCAGCCCCAGCATTTT.